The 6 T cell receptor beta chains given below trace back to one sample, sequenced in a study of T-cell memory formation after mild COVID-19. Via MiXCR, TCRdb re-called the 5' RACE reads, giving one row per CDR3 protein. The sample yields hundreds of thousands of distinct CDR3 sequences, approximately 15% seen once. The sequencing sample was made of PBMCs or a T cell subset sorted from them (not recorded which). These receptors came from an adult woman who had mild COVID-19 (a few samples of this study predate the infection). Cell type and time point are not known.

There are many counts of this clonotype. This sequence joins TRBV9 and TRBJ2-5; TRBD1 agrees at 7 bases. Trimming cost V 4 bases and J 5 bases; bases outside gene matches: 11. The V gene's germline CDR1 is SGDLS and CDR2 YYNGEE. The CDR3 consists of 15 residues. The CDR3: CASSTSSQGQETQYF. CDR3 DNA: TGTGCCAGCAGCACCAGCTCACAGGGGCAGGAGACCCAGTACTTC. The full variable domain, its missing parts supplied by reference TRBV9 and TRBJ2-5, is DSGVTQTPKHLITATGQRVTLRCSPRSGDLSVYWYQQSLDQGLQFLIQYYNGEERAKGNILERFSAQQFPDLHSELNLSSLELGDSALYFCASSTSSQGQETQYFGPGTRLLVL.

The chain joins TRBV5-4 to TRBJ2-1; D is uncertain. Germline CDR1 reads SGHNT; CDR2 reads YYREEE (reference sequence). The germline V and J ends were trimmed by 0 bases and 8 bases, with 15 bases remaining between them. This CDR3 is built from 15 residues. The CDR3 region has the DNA TGTGCCAGCAGCTTGGCGGGCCTCAGCAGCGATGAGCAGTTCTTC. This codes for CASSLAGLSSDEQFF.

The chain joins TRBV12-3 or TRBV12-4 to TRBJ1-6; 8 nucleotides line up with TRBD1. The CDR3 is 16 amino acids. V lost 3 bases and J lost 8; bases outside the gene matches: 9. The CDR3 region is CASSFPSTGEDSPLHF. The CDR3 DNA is TGTGCCAGCAGTTTTCCCTCGACAGGGGAGGATTCACCCCTCCACTTT.

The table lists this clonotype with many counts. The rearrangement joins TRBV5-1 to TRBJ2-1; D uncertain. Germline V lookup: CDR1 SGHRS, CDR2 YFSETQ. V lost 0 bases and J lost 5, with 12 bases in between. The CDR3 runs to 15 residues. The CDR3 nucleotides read TGCGCCAGCAGCTTGGACGAGCCTACCGACAATGAGCAGTTCTTC. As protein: CASSLDEPTDNEQFF.

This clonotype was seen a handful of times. CDR3 DNA: TGTGCCACCAGCGAGATTACCGGGACTAGGGACGAGCAGTTCTTC. Amino acids: CATSEITGTRDEQFF. V is TRBV24-1 and J is TRBJ2-1, with 8 bases matching TRBD2. Germline V CDR1 and CDR2: KGHDR, SFDVKD. The V gene end was trimmed by 7 bases and the J gene end by 10 bases; junction bases not matched to a gene: 14. The CDR3 extends over 15 amino acids.

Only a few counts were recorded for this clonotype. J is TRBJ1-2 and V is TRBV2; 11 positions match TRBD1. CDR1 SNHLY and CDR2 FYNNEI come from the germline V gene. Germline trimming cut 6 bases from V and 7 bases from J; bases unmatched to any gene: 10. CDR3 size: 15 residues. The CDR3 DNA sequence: TGTGCCAGCAGGCCCCCGGGACAGGGGGGTAGTGGCTACACCTTC. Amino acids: CASRPPGQGGSGYTF. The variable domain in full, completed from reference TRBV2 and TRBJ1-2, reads EPEVTQTPSHQVTQMGQEVILRCVPISNHLYFYWYRQILGQKVEFLVSFYNNEISEKSEIFDDQFSVERPDGSNFTLKIRSTKLEDSAMYFCASRPPGQGGSGYTFGSGTRLTVV.